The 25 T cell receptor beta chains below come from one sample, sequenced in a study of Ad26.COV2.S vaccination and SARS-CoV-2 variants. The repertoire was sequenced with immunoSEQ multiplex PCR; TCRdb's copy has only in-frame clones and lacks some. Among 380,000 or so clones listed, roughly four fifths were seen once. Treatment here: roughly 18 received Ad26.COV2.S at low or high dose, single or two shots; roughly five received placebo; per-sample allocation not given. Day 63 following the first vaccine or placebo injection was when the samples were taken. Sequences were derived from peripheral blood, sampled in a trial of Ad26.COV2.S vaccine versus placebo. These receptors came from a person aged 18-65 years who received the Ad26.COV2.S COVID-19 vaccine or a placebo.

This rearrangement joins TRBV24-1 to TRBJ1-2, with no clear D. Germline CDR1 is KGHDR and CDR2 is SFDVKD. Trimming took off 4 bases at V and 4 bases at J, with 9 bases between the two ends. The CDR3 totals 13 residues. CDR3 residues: CATSEGRSYGYTF. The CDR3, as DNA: TGTGCCACCAGTGAAGGACGGTCCTATGGCTACACCTTC.

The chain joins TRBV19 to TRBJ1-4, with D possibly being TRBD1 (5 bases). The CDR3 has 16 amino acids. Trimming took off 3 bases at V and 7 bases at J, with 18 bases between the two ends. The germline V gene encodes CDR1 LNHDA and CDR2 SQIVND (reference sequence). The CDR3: CASSMYGGNKGEKLFF. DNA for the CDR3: TGTGCCAGTAGTATGTATGGGGGTAACAAAGGTGAAAAACTGTTTTTT.

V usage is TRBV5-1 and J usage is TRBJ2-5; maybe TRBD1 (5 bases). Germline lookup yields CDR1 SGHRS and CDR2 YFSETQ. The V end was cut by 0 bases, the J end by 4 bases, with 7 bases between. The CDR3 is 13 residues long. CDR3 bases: TGCGCCAGCAGCTTGGGGCAGGGAGAGACCCAGTACTTC. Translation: CASSLGQGETQYF.

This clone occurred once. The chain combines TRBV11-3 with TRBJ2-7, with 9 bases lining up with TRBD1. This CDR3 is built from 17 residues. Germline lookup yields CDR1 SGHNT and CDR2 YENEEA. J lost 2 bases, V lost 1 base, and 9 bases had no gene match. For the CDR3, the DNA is TGTGCCAGCAGCTTAGGGTTTTTTGGGACAGGGACCTACGAGCAGTACTTC. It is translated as CASSLGFFGTGTYEQYF.

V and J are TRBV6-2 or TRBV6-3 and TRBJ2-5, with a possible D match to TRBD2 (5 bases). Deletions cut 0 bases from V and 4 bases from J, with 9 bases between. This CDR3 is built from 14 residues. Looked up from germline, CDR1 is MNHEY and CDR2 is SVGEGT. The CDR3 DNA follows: TGTGCCAGCAGTTACTCGACGGCGGGAGAGACCCAGTACTTC. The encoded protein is CASSYSTAGETQYF.

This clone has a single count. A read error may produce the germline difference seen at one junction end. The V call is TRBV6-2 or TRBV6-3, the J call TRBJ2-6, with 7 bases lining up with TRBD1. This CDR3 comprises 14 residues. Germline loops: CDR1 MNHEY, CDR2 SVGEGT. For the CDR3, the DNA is TGTGCCAGCAGTTACCCTACAGGGGACAACGTCCTGACTTTC. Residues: CASSYPTGDNVLTF.

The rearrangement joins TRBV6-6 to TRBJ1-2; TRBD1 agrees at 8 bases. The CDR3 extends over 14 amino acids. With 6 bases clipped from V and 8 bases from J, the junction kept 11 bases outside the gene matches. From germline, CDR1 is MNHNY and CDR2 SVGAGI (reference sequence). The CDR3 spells CASSESGTGIGYTF. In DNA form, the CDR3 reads TGTGCCAGCAGCGAATCCGGGACAGGAATAGGCTACACCTTC.

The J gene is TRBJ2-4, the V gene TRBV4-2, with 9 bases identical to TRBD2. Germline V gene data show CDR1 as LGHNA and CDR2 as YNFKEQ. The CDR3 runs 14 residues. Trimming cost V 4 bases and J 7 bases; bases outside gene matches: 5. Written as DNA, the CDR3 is TGTGCCAGCAGCCTTAGCGGGGGTTCCAACATTCAGTACTTC. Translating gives CASSLSGGSNIQYF.

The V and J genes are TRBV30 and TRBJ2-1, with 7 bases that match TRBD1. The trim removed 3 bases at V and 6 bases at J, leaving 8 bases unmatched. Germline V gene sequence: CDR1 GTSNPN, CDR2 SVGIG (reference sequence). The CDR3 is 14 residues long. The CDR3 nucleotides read TGTGCCTGGAGGATAAGGGGGCCCCTCAATGAGCAGTTCTTC. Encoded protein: CAWRIRGPLNEQFF.

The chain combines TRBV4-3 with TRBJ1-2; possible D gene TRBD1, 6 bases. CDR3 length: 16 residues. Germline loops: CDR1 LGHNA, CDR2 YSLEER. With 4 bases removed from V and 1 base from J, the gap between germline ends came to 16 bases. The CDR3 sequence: CASSPPGTSNNYGYTF. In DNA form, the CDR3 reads TGCGCCAGCAGCCCGCCCGGGACATCTAATAACTATGGCTACACCTTC.

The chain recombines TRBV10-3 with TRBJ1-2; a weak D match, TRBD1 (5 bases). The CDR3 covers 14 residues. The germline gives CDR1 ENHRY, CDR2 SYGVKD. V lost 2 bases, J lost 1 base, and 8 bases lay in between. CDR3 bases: TGTGCCATCAGTGAGCAGGGTCGTAACTATGGCTACACCTTC. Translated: CAISEQGRNYGYTF.

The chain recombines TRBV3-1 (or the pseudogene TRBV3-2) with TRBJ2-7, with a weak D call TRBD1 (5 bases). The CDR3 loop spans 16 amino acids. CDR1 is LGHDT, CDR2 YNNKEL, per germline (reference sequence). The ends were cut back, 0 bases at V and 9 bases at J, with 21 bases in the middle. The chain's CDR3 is CASSQDQIWGSTGQYF. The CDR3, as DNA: TGTGCCAGCAGCCAAGATCAAATTTGGGGCTCTACCGGGCAGTACTTC.

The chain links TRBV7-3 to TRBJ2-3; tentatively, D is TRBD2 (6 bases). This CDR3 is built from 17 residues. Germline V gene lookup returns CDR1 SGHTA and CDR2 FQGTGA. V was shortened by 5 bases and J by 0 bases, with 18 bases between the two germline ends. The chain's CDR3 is CASSQLPSVTSTDTQYF. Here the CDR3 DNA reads TGTGCCAGCAGCCAGCTCCCTAGCGTGACTAGCACAGATACGCAGTATTTT. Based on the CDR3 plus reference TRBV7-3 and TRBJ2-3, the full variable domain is GAGVSQTPSNKVTEKGKYVELRCDPISGHTALYWYRQSLGQGPEFLIYFQGTGAADDSGLPNDRFFAVRPEGSVSTLKIQRTERGDSAVYLCASSQLPSVTSTDTQYFGPGTRLTVL.

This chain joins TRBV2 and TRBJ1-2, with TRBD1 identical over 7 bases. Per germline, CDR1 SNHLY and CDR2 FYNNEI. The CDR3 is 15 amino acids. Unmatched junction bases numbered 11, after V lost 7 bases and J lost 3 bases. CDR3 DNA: TGTGCCAGCACCCCCAGGGGGAAGGGTTACTATGGCTACACCTTC. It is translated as CASTPRGKGYYGYTF.

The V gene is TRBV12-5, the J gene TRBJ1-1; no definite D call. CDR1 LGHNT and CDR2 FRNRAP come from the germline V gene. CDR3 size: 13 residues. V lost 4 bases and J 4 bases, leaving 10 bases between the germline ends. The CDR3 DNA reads TGTGCTAGTGGTTCTCGTTCCATCACTGAAGCTTTCTTT. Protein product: CASGSRSITEAFF.

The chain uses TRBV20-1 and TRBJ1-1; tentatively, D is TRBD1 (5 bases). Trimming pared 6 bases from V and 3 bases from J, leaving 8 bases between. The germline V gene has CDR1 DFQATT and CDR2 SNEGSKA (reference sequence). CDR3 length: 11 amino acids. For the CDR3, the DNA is TGCAGTGCCAGGGAGTACACTGAAGCTTTCTTT. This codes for CSAREYTEAFF.

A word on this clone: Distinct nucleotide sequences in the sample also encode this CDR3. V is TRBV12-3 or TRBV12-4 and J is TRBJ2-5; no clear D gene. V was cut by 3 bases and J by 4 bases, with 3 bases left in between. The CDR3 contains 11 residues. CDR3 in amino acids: CASSFGETQYF. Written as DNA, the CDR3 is TGTGCCAGCAGTTTTGGAGAGACCCAGTACTTC.

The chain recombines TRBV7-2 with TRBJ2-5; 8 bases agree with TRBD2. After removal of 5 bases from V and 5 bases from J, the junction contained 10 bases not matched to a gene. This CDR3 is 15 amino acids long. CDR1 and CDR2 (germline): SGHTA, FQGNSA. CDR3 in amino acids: CASSPTGGAGETQYF. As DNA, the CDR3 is TGTGCCAGCAGCCCCACGGGGGGGGCGGGGGAGACCCAGTACTTC.

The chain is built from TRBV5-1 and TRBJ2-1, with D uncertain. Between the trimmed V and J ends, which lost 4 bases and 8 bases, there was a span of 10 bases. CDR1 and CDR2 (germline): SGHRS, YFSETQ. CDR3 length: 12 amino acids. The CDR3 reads CASSPGRDEQFF. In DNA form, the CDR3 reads TGCGCCAGCAGCCCCGGAAGGGATGAGCAGTTCTTC.

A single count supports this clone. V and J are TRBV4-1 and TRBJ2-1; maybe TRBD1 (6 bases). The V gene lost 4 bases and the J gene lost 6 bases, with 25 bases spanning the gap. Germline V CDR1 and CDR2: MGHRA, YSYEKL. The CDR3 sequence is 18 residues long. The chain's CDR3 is CASSRGGGPTTAGNEQFF. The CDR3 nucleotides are TGCGCCAGCAGCCGTGGGGGCGGGCCTACTACTGCGGGCAATGAGCAGTTCTTC.

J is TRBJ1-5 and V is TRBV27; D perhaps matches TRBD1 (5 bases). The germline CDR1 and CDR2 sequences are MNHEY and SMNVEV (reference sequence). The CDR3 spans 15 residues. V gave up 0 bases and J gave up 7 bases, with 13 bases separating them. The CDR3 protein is CASSLSPGLGQPQHF. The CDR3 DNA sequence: TGTGCCAGCAGTTTATCCCCAGGGTTGGGGCAGCCCCAGCATTTT.

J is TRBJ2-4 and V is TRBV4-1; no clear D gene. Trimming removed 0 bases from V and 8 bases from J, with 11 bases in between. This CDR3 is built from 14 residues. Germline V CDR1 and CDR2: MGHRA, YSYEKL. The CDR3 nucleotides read TGCGCCAGCAGCCAAGATGCAGGTACGGACATTCAGTACTTC. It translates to CASSQDAGTDIQYF.

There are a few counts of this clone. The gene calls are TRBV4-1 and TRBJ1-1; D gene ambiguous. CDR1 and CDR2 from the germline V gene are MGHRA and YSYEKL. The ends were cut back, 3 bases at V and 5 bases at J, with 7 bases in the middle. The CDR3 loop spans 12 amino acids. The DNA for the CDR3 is TGCGCCAGCAGCCATGTTTTGACTGAAGCTTTCTTT. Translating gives CASSHVLTEAFF.

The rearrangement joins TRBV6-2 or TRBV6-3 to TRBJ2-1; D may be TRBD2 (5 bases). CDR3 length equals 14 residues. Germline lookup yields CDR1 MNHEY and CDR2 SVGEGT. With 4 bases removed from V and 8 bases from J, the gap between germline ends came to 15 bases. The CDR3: CASSSGGSSHEQFF. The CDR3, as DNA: TGTGCCAGCAGTTCGGGCGGCTCTAGCCATGAGCAGTTCTTC.

The CDR3 sequence is CASRPTIYTGELFF. The CDR3 DNA reads as TGTGCCAGCAGGCCAACTATCTACACCGGGGAGCTGTTTTTT. V is TRBV6-5 and J is TRBJ2-2; no reliable D call. V was clipped by 6 bases and J by 3 bases, with 11 bases between them. The CDR3 covers 14 residues. Germline V CDR1 and CDR2: MNHEY, SVGAGI.